Below, 20 T cell receptor beta chains from the same sample are listed, as sequenced in a study of cytomegalovirus exposure and HLA in healthy donors. The PCR made use of 60 Vbeta and 13 Jbeta primers. Clones were read by immunoSEQ multiplex PCR, and TCRdb kept only the in-frame ones, dropping some. The sample includes over 150,000 clones, around 75% of them seen just once. What was sequenced was PBMCs. Every receptor here comes from a man aged 25-40 years in good health and CMV-seropositive.

The rearrangement links TRBV7-3 to TRBJ2-7, with 12 bases aligning to TRBD2. The CDR3 covers 15 residues. Per the germline V gene, CDR1 is SGHTA and CDR2 is FQGTGA. V shed 5 bases, J shed 6 bases, and the junction held 8 bases outside the gene matches. DNA of the CDR3: TGTGCCAGCAGCCGACTAGCGGGGGAAAAGGGCGAGCAGTACTTC. Amino acids: CASSRLAGEKGEQYF.

The gene calls are TRBV29-1 and TRBJ2-3, with D unresolved. This CDR3 region has 13 residues. The V gene's germline CDR1 is SQVTM and CDR2 ANQGSEA. Trimming cost V 1 base and J 2 bases, with 7 bases left between them. The CDR3 nucleotides read TGCAGCGTTGAAGGGCTGTACACAGATACGCAGTATTTT. The encoded protein is CSVEGLYTDTQYF.

The chain links TRBV2 to TRBJ2-3; TRBD1 agrees at 11 bases. V lost 5 bases and J lost 3; bases outside the gene matches: 7. This CDR3 contains 16 residues. CDR1 and CDR2 from the germline V gene are SNHLY and FYNNEI. The CDR3 DNA reads TGTGCCAGCAGTACTGGACAGGGGGCAGTAACAGATACGCAGTATTTT. This codes for CASSTGQGAVTDTQYF.

The chain uses TRBV7-9 and TRBJ2-4; D may be TRBD1 (5 bases). V gave up 5 bases and J gave up 0 bases, with 17 bases separating them. This CDR3 is 17 amino acids long. The germline CDR1 and CDR2 sequences are SEHNR and FQNEAQ (reference sequence). As DNA, the CDR3 is TGTGCCAGCAGCGTAGATCAGGGAATTTTAGCCAAAAACATTCAGTACTTC. Its protein is CASSVDQGILAKNIQYF. The variable domain in full, completed from reference TRBV7-9 and TRBJ2-4, reads DTGVSQNPRHKITKRGQNVTFRCDPISEHNRLYWYRQTLGQGPEFLTYFQNEAQLEKSRLLSDRFSAERPKGSFSTLEIQRTEQGDSAMYLCASSVDQGILAKNIQYFGAGTRLSVL.

The chain couples TRBV7-8 to TRBJ1-1; maybe TRBD1 (5 bases). The germline V and J ends were trimmed by 5 bases and 3 bases, with 16 bases remaining between them. Germline assignment: CDR1 SGHVS and CDR2 FQNEAQ. This CDR3 spans 15 amino acids. The CDR3 sequence: CASSLRQGPYTEAFF. CDR3 DNA sequence: TGTGCCAGCAGCCTACGGCAGGGCCCTTACACTGAAGCTTTCTTT.

This clone was observed a few times. V usage is TRBV29-1 and J usage is TRBJ2-2; TRBD2 matches at 9 bases. Germline values: CDR1 SQVTM, CDR2 ANQGSEA. The CDR3 covers 12 residues. Written as DNA, the CDR3 is TGCCTAGCGGGGATGAACACCGGGGAGCTGTTTTTT. It codes for CLAGMNTGELFF.

The chain couples TRBV7-6 to TRBJ1-3; perhaps TRBD1 as D (6 bases). The CDR3 covers 16 residues. Trimming pared 0 bases from V and 0 bases from J, leaving 9 bases between. Germline-derived CDR1 and CDR2 are SGHVS and FNYEAQ. The CDR3: CASSLATTGSGNTIYF. CDR3 nucleotides: TGTGCCAGCAGCTTAGCTACGACAGGCTCTGGAAACACCATATATTTT. The whole variable domain, filled in from reference TRBV7-6 and TRBJ1-3, reads GAGVSQSPRYKVTKRGQDVALRCDPISGHVSLYWYRQALGQGPEFLTYFNYEAQQDKSGLPNDRFSAERPEGSISTLTIQRTEQRDSAMYRCASSLATTGSGNTIYFGEGSWLTVV.

This clone is medium-sized by share. The V call is TRBV6-1, the J call TRBJ2-7, with D tentatively TRBD1 (6 bases). Trimming stripped 3 bases from V and 4 bases from J, with 13 bases between. Per germline, CDR1 MNHNS and CDR2 SASEGT. This CDR3 region has 14 residues. This CDR3 reads CASSDGRGWYEQYF. The CDR3 region has the DNA TGTGCCAGCAGTGACGGTAGGGGGTGGTACGAGCAGTACTTC.

The CDR3, as DNA: TGTGCCAGCAGCGTGGGGGGGGGCGCGACAGATACGCAGTATTTT. This encodes CASSVGGGATDTQYF. This chain uses TRBV9 with TRBJ2-3; D may be TRBD2 (7 bases). Trimming took 2 bases from V and 3 from J, leaving 13 bases between them. The CDR3 totals 15 residues. Germline values: CDR1 SGDLS, CDR2 YYNGEE.

V usage is TRBV5-1 and J usage is TRBJ1-1; no definite D call. Between the trimmed V and J ends, which lost 3 bases and 4 bases, there was a span of 13 bases. Germline values: CDR1 SGHRS, CDR2 YFSETQ. The CDR3 covers 14 residues. CDR3 sequence reads: CASSSNPGGTEAFF. The CDR3 DNA sequence: TGCGCCAGCAGCTCGAATCCCGGTGGCACTGAAGCTTTCTTT.

This chain uses TRBV10-3 with TRBJ2-5; TRBD1 agrees at 8 bases. The assigned J gene may be wrong: the sequence end matches TRBJ2-7 better. The germline V gene has CDR1 ENHRY and CDR2 SYGVKD. The CDR3 spans 15 residues. CDR3 nucleotide sequence: TGTGCCATCAGTGAGCCCCGACAGGGGACGAGCGAGCAGTACTTC. It specifies CAISEPRQGTSEQYF.

The chain links TRBV10-2 to TRBJ2-7; D is unresolved. CDR3 length: 15 amino acids. Trimming removed 6 bases at V and 0 bases at J, with 15 bases between. Germline V gene sequence: CDR1 WSHSY, CDR2 SAAADI. This CDR3 reads CASRNLVVSSYEQYF. The CDR3 DNA sequence: TGCGCCAGCAGAAACCTAGTTGTGTCCTCCTACGAGCAGTACTTC.

V usage is TRBV9 and J usage is TRBJ2-1; D perhaps matches TRBD2 (5 bases). Per the germline V gene, CDR1 is SGDLS and CDR2 is YYNGEE. The CDR3 runs 14 residues. The germline V and J ends were trimmed by 4 bases and 0 bases, with 8 bases remaining between them. The DNA of the CDR3 is TGTGCCAGCAGCCAAGGGAGCTCCTACAATGAGCAGTTCTTC. Its translation is CASSQGSSYNEQFF.

This sequence joins TRBV6-5 and TRBJ2-7; no reliable D call. The V gene lost 6 bases and the J gene lost 0 bases, with 12 bases spanning the gap. Per germline, CDR1 MNHEY and CDR2 SVGAGI. This CDR3 comprises 14 residues. CDR3 amino acids: CASRIPGSSYEQYF. The DNA of the CDR3 is TGTGCCAGCAGGATTCCAGGAAGCTCCTACGAGCAGTACTTC.

The rearrangement joins TRBV9 to TRBJ2-1, with 11 bases fitting TRBD2. Germline V CDR1 and CDR2: SGDLS, YYNGEE. Trimming removed 5 bases from V and 4 bases from J; junction bases left unmatched: 5. The CDR3 length is 15 residues. DNA for the CDR3: TGTGCCAGCAGAGACGGGACTAGCGGTTACAATGAGCAGTTCTTC. The encoded protein is CASRDGTSGYNEQFF.

V gene TRBV27 combines with J gene TRBJ2-5; the match to TRBD2 covers 8 bases. Germline CDR1 and CDR2: MNHEY and SMNVEV (reference sequence). The CDR3 has 14 amino acids. Trimming took 7 bases from V and 2 from J; bases not matched to a gene: 6. The CDR3 DNA reads TGTGCCAGCAAAGCGGGGGCCCGGCAAGAGACCCAGTACTTC. Translating it yields CASKAGARQETQYF.

The chain carries TRBV5-4 and TRBJ2-7, with 8 bases that match TRBD2. The CDR3 consists of 14 residues. V gave up 1 base and J gave up 5 bases; unmatched junction bases: 5. CDR1 and CDR2 from the germline V gene are SGHNT and YYREEE (reference sequence). CDR3 bases: TGTGCCAGCAGCTTGCGGGAGGGCCGAAACGAGCAGTACTTC. This codes for CASSLREGRNEQYF.

This chain links TRBV2 with TRBJ2-1, with TRBD2 matching 9 bases. Germline CDR1 and CDR2: SNHLY and FYNNEI. Germline trimming cut 6 bases from V and 5 bases from J; bases unmatched to any gene: 11. The CDR3 runs 16 residues. The DNA for the CDR3 is TGTGCCAGCAGGAGAGCTCTGGCTAGCGGGAACAATGAGCAGTTCTTC. Translating it yields CASRRALASGNNEQFF.

DNA of the CDR3: TGCGCCAGCATTGGGCAGGGGGATCAACCCAGCTCTGGAAACACCATATATTTT. Amino acid sequence: CASIGQGDQPSSGNTIYF. The rearrangement joins TRBV10-1 to TRBJ1-3, with 7 bases lining up with TRBD1. V lost 7 bases, J lost 0 bases, and 15 bases stayed unmatched. Germline V gene lookup returns CDR1 WNHNN and CDR2 SYGVQD (reference sequence). This CDR3 contains 18 residues.

This rearrangement joins TRBV6-5 to TRBJ1-4, with 7 bases lining up with TRBD1. This CDR3 is built from 15 residues. The J segment lost 0 bases and the V segment lost 5 bases, leaving 3 bases of the junction unmatched. The germline CDR1 and CDR2 sequences are MNHEY and SVGAGI. CDR3 sequence reads: CASSPGQATNEKLFF. In DNA, the CDR3 is TGTGCCAGCAGTCCTGGACAGGCAACTAATGAAAAACTGTTTTTT.